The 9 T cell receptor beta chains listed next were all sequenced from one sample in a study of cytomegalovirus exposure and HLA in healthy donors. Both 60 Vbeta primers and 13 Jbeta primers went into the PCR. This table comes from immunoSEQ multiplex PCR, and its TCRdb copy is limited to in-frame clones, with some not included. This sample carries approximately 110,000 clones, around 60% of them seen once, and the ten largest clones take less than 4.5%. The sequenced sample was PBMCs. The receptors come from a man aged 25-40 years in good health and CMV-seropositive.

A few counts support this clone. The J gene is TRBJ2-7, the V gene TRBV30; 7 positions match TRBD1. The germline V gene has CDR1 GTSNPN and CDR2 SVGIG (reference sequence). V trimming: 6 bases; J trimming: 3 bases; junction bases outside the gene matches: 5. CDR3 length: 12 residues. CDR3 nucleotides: TGTGCCTGTCGGGACAGCGACTACGAGCAGTACTTC. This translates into CACRDSDYEQYF.

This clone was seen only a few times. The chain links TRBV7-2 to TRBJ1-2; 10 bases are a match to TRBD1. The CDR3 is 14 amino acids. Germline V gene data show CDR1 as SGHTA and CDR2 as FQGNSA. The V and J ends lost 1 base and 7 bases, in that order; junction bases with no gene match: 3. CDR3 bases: TGTGCCAGCAGCTTAGTGGGACAGGGGTCTGGCTACACCTTC. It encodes CASSLVGQGSGYTF.

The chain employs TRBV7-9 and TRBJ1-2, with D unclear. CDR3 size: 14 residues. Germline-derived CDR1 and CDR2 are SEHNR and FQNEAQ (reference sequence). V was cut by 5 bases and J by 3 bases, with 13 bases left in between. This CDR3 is CASSPNSVYYGYTF. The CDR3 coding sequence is TGTGCCAGCAGCCCCAATAGCGTTTACTATGGCTACACCTTC.

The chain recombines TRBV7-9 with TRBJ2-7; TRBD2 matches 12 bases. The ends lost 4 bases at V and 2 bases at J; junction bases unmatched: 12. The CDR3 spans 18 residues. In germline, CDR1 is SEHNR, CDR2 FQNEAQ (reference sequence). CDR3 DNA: TGTGCCAGCAGCTCTTCCCCCGGACTAGCGGGGTTTACCTACGAGCAGTACTTC. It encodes CASSSSPGLAGFTYEQYF.

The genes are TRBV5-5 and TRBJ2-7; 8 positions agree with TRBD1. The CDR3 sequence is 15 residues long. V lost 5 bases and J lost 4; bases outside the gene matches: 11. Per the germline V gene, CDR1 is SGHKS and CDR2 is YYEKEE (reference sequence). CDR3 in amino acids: CASRLSRDRGYEQYF. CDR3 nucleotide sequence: TGTGCCAGCAGACTGTCCCGAGACAGGGGTTACGAGCAGTACTTC.

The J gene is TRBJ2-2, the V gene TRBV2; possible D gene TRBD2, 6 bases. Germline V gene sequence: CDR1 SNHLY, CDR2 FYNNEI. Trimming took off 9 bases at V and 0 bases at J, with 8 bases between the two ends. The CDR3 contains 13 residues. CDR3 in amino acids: CASRETNTGELFF. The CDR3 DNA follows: TGTGCCAGTCGGGAGACGAACACCGGGGAGCTGTTTTTT.

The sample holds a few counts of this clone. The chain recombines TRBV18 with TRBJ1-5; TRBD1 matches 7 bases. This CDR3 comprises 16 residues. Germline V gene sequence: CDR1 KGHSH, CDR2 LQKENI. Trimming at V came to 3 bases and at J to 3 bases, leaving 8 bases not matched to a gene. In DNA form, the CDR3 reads TGTGCCAGCTCACCCCGGTTTCAGGGGGACAATCAGCCCCAGCATTTT. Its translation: CASSPRFQGDNQPQHF.

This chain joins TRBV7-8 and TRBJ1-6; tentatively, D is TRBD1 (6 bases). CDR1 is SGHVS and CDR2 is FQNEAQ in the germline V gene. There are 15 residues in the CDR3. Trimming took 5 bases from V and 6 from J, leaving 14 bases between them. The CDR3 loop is CASSLPQGVNSPLHF. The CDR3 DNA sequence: TGTGCCAGCAGCCTACCACAGGGAGTTAATTCACCCCTCCACTTT. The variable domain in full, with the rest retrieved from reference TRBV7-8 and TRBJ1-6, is GAGVSQSPRYKVAKRGQDVALRCDPISGHVSLFWYQQALGQGPEFLTYFQNEAQLDKSGLPSDRFFAERPEGSVSTLKIQRTQQEDSAVYLCASSLPQGVNSPLHFGNGTRLTVT.

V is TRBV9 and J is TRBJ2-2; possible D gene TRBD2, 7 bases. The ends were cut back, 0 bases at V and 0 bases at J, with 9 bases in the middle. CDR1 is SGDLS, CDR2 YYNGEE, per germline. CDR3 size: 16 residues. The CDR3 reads CASSVAGGANTGELFF. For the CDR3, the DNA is TGTGCCAGCAGCGTAGCGGGGGGCGCGAACACCGGGGAGCTGTTTTTT.